Below are 27 T cell receptor beta chains sequenced from a single sample in a study of T cell responses to AZD1222 COVID-19 vaccine. Using immunoSEQ multiplex PCR, the repertoire was profiled, and TCRdb retains in-frame clones only, with some absent. In the table there are 95,000 to 110,000 clones, around nine tenths of which are singletons. Here the sequenced sample was peripheral blood, taken on day 0 of AZD1222 vaccination. The receptors derive from an adult in good health.

The rearrangement uses TRBV5-1 and TRBJ2-7; D might be TRBD1 (7 bases). V was clipped by 5 bases and J by 5 bases, with 17 bases between them. CDR3 length: 14 residues. CDR1 is SGHRS, CDR2 YFSETQ, per germline. Written as DNA, the CDR3 is TGCGCCAGCAGATTTACAGGGGACTCTGACGAGCAGTACTTC. Amino acid sequence: CASRFTGDSDEQYF.

The chain joins TRBV7-3 to TRBJ2-3, with TRBD2 matching 13 bases. The CDR3 loop spans 17 amino acids. The trim removed 0 bases at V and 5 bases at J, leaving 5 bases unmatched. In germline, CDR1 is SGHTA, CDR2 FQGTGA. The CDR3 protein is CASSLTGLAGEEDTQYF. DNA of the CDR3: TGTGCCAGCAGCTTAACTGGACTAGCGGGGGAGGAAGATACGCAGTATTTT.

The chain has TRBV7-2 and TRBJ2-3, with 9 bases identical to TRBD2. Germline CDR1 is SGHTA and CDR2 is FQGNSA. V lost 5 bases and J lost 2; bases outside the gene matches: 5. The CDR3 spans 15 residues. In DNA form, the CDR3 reads TGTGCCAGCAGCCCACAGCGGGGGGACACAGATACGCAGTATTTT. The encoded protein is CASSPQRGDTDTQYF.

Notes on this clone: A read error may produce the germline difference seen at one junction end. The J gene is TRBJ2-3, the V gene TRBV18; D might be TRBD2 (5 bases). Looked up from germline, CDR1 is KGHSH and CDR2 is LQKENI. The CDR3 totals 13 residues. The CDR3 spells CASSGMGRDMQYF. The CDR3 coding sequence is TGTGCCAGCTCCGGCATGGGGAGAGATATGCAGTATTTT.

The genes are TRBV15 and TRBJ2-5; TRBD2 aligns across 12 bases. The germline gives CDR1 LNHNV, CDR2 YYDKDF (reference sequence). V dropped 4 bases and J dropped 3; count of bases not matched to a gene: 3. CDR3 length equals 15 residues. The DNA of the CDR3 is TGTGCCACCAGCACGACTAGCGGGGGCAAAGAGACCCAGTACTTC. Encoded protein: CATSTTSGGKETQYF.

The gene calls are TRBV6-5 and TRBJ1-4; D uncertain. Germline lookup yields CDR1 MNHEY and CDR2 SVGAGI. Deletions cut 6 bases from V and 4 bases from J, with 12 bases between. CDR3 length equals 14 residues. Written as DNA, the CDR3 is TGTGCCAGCAGCCCCCTAGGTAGTAATGAAAAACTGTTTTTT. It specifies CASSPLGSNEKLFF.

The sample holds one count of this clone. The CDR3 protein is CASSPGLPLGTGIEQYF. Here the CDR3 DNA reads TGTGCCAGTAGTCCCGGGTTGCCCCTGGGGACAGGGATCGAGCAGTACTTC. This chain links TRBV19 with TRBJ2-7; 9 nucleotides match TRBD1. Trimming took 5 bases from V and 6 from J; bases not matched to a gene: 17. Germline lookup yields CDR1 LNHDA and CDR2 SQIVND (reference sequence). The CDR3 has 17 amino acids.

The genes are TRBV5-8 and TRBJ1-2, with 9 bases fitting TRBD1. The length of the CDR3 is 13 residues. From germline, CDR1 is SGHTS and CDR2 YDEGEE. The junction had 7 bases not matched to a gene; V was cut back by 5 bases and J by 8 bases. The CDR3 region is CASRSGTGLGYTF. The CDR3 DNA is TGTGCCAGCAGATCCGGGACAGGGCTGGGCTACACCTTC. The variable domain in full, with the rest retrieved from reference TRBV5-8 and TRBJ1-2, is EAGVTQSPTHLIKTRGQQATLRCSPISGHTSVYWYQQALGLGLQFLLWYDEGEERNRGNFPPRFSGRQFPNYSSELNVNALELEDSALYLCASRSGTGLGYTFGSGTRLTVV.

The CDR3 DNA is TGTGCCAGCAGCCAAGGGGATCTCTTCTATACGCAGTATTTT. It encodes CASSQGDLFYTQYF. The chain uses TRBV3-1 (or the pseudogene TRBV3-2) and TRBJ2-3; the D is unclear. This CDR3 spans 14 amino acids. Germline CDR1 LGHDT, CDR2 YNNKEL (reference sequence). V was trimmed by 1 base and J by 7 bases, leaving 12 bases between them.

This rearrangement joins TRBV9 to TRBJ2-3; D not certain. The V end was cut by 0 bases, the J end by 2 bases, with 10 bases between. Germline V gene sequence: CDR1 SGDLS, CDR2 YYNGEE. This CDR3 has 15 amino acids. The CDR3: CASSVGAGNTDTQYF. DNA for the CDR3: TGTGCCAGCAGCGTAGGTGCTGGGAACACAGATACGCAGTATTTT.

The chain has TRBV6-1 and TRBJ2-2; the match to TRBD2 covers 10 bases. Germline CDR1 MNHNS, CDR2 SASEGT. With V trimmed by 4 bases and J by 3 bases, 8 bases remained unmatched. The CDR3 sequence is 17 residues long. The CDR3 DNA reads as TGTGCCAGCAGTGCGGTTAGCGGGGGGTGGTACACCGGGGAGCTGTTTTTT. This translates into CASSAVSGGWYTGELFF.

V gene TRBV18 combines with J gene TRBJ2-3, with 8 bases aligning to TRBD2. Germline values: CDR1 KGHSH, CDR2 LQKENI. J was trimmed by 3 bases and V by 0 bases; bases with no gene match: 5. The CDR3 runs 16 residues. The CDR3 DNA is TGTGCCAGCTCACCACCGAATAGCGGGAATACAGATACGCAGTATTTT. Translated: CASSPPNSGNTDTQYF.

V gene TRBV12-2 combines with J gene TRBJ2-7; the listed D gene, TRBD2, was not tested against the DNA. TRBV12-2 is described as a pseudogene. CDR3 size: 16 residues. The CDR3 coding sequence is TGTGCAAGTCGCTTACTGCGGTGCGGGGGCTCCTACGAGCAGTACTTC. Translation: CASRLLRCGGSYEQYF.

This chain links TRBV4-1 with TRBJ1-6; D remains unclear. CDR3 length: 13 amino acids. CDR1 and CDR2 (germline): MGHRA, YSYEKL. V shed 2 bases and J shed 10 bases, with 9 bases lying between them. CDR3: CASSQPGGSPLHF. DNA of the CDR3: TGCGCCAGCAGCCAACCGGGAGGGTCACCCCTCCACTTT.

The CDR3 region has the DNA TGTGCCAGTAGTCCGCTCCCGACTGATGGCTACACCTTC. This gives the protein CASSPLPTDGYTF. The rearrangement uses TRBV19 and TRBJ1-2; D not resolved. Trimming cost V 5 bases and J 6 bases, with 13 bases left between them. Germline CDR1 and CDR2: LNHDA and SQIVND (reference sequence). The CDR3 is made up of 13 amino acids. The whole variable domain, filled in from reference TRBV19 and TRBJ1-2, reads DGGITQSPKYLFRKEGQNVTLSCEQNLNHDAMYWYRQDPGQGLRLIYYSQIVNDFQKGDIAEGYSVSREKKESFPLTVTSAQKNPTAFYLCASSPLPTDGYTFGSGTRLTVV.

V usage is TRBV7-2 and J usage is TRBJ2-7; 7 bases agree with TRBD2. From germline, CDR1 is SGHTA and CDR2 FQGNSA. This CDR3 contains 14 residues. V was pared by 3 bases and J by 3 bases, with 5 bases of the junction left unmatched. This chain's CDR3 is CASSFRTSVYEQYF. The CDR3 coding sequence is TGTGCCAGCAGCTTCAGGACTAGTGTCTACGAGCAGTACTTC.

This clone was detected only once. This chain connects TRBV7-2 to TRBJ2-1; D may be TRBD1 or TRBD2 (5 bases each). The CDR3 runs 15 residues. V was trimmed by 1 base and J by 6 bases, leaving 13 bases between them. Per germline, CDR1 SGHTA and CDR2 FQGNSA. In DNA form, the CDR3 reads TGTGCCAGCAGCTTAGTAGGGACCCAAGGCAATGAGCAGTTCTTC. This codes for CASSLVGTQGNEQFF.

V is TRBV7-2 and J is TRBJ1-1; D is perhaps TRBD1 (6 bases). CDR3 length equals 11 residues. Trimming shortened V by 2 bases and J by 11 bases, and 9 bases separated the two germline ends. CDR1 is SGHTA and CDR2 is FQGNSA in the germline V gene. CDR3 sequence reads: CASSLNRAAFF. For the CDR3, the DNA is TGTGCCAGCAGCTTAAACAGGGCGGCTTTCTTT.

The chain is built from TRBV15 and TRBJ1-4, with 8 bases identical to TRBD1. The CDR3 covers 14 residues. The V and J ends lost 3 bases and 5 bases, in that order; junction bases with no gene match: 2. Germline V gene data show CDR1 as LNHNV and CDR2 as YYDKDF (reference sequence). The CDR3, as DNA: TGTGCCACCAGCAGCCGGGACAGGAATGAAAAACTGTTTTTT. Its translation is CATSSRDRNEKLFF.

V gene TRBV15 combines with J gene TRBJ2-7, with TRBD1 matching 9 bases. CDR3 length: 16 amino acids. The trim removed 2 bases at V and 1 base at J, leaving 6 bases unmatched. Germline V gene sequence: CDR1 LNHNV, CDR2 YYDKDF (reference sequence). CDR3 amino acids: CATSRQGQGSSYEQYF. The CDR3 DNA follows: TGTGCCACCAGCAGACAGGGACAGGGTAGTTCCTACGAGCAGTACTTC.

This clone appeared a single time. The chain links TRBV23-1 to TRBJ1-2; possibly TRBD1 for D (5 bases). TRBV23-1 is labeled an ORF, and its function is uncertain. The CDR3 has 13 amino acids. Trimming removed 4 bases from V and 7 bases from J, with 13 bases in between. CDR3 nucleotide sequence: TGCGCCAGCAGTCCCTACCTTGGGGGTGGCTACACCTTC. This translates into CASSPYLGGGYTF.

The J gene is TRBJ2-1, the V gene TRBV9; D call uncertain. Deletions cut 3 bases from V and 8 bases from J, with 12 bases between. CDR1 is SGDLS and CDR2 is YYNGEE in the germline V gene. This CDR3 spans 13 amino acids. The CDR3 DNA sequence: TGTGCCAGCAGCGGCCGCATGTTGGATGAGCAGTTCTTC. It is translated as CASSGRMLDEQFF. Filled out from reference TRBV9 and TRBJ2-1, the complete variable domain reads DSGVTQTPKHLITATGQRVTLRCSPRSGDLSVYWYQQSLDQGLQFLIQYYNGEERAKGNILERFSAQQFPDLHSELNLSSLELGDSALYFCASSGRMLDEQFFGPGTRLTVL.

The gene calls are TRBV4-3 and TRBJ1-6; the match to TRBD1 covers 8 bases. J lost 10 bases, V lost 1 base, and 9 bases had no gene match. This CDR3 spans 16 amino acids. Germline CDR1 LGHNA, CDR2 YSLEER. The CDR3: CASSQGPGGLRSPLHF. In DNA, the CDR3 is TGCGCCAGCAGCCAAGGTCCAGGGGGCCTTAGGTCACCCCTCCACTTT.

The chain recombines TRBV5-1 with TRBJ2-1; the D is unclear. Germline values: CDR1 SGHRS, CDR2 YFSETQ. V lost 3 bases to trimming and J lost 5 bases, with 15 bases between them. The CDR3 loop spans 15 amino acids. The DNA for the CDR3 is TGCGCCAGCAGCTCGCTGGGGTCTTACCACAATGAGCAGTTCTTC. It is translated as CASSSLGSYHNEQFF.

This clone was detected only once. The V and J genes are TRBV10-3 and TRBJ2-3; D is unclear. Trimming shortened V by 4 bases and J by 6 bases, and 11 bases separated the two germline ends. From germline, CDR1 is ENHRY and CDR2 SYGVKD. This CDR3 is 13 amino acids long. The CDR3 protein is CAISGLVGDTQYF. CDR3 DNA sequence: TGTGCCATCAGTGGACTCGTAGGGGATACGCAGTATTTT.

The chain joins TRBV7-2 to TRBJ1-1; D might be TRBD1 (6 bases). Germline CDR1 is SGHTA and CDR2 is FQGNSA. This CDR3 is 16 amino acids long. The V end was cut by 5 bases, the J end by 1 base, with 17 bases between. DNA for the CDR3: TGTGCCAGCAGCCAGATTCGGGGGCTAGCGAACACTGAAGCTTTCTTT. Protein product: CASSQIRGLANTEAFF. Full variable domain (remainder filled in from reference TRBV7-2 and TRBJ1-1): GAGVSQSPSNKVTEKGKDVELRCDPISGHTALYWYRQSLGQGLEFLIYFQGNSAPDKSGLPSDRFSAERTGGSVSTLTIQRTQQEDSAVYLCASSQIRGLANTEAFFGQGTRLTVV.

J is TRBJ2-7 and V is TRBV25-1; no clear D gene. V lost 5 bases and J lost 2, with 16 bases in between. The CDR3 is 15 residues long. Germline CDR1 reads MGHDK; CDR2 reads SYGVNS. Here the CDR3 DNA reads TGTGCCAGCAGTAAAACGACATGGGTCGCCTACGAGCAGTACTTC. Protein product: CASSKTTWVAYEQYF.